This TCR beta chain originates from a study of cytomegalovirus exposure and HLA in healthy donors. Study-wide results and caveats: About 87% or about 30% of the time was how often most TCR beta V segments were productive, according to an earlier analysis. TRBV6-2, TRBV6-3 and other indistinguishable V segments were excluded.

Points on this clone: The antigen is unknown.

60 Vbeta and 13 Jbeta primers were used in PCR. Original analysis: Per a later analysis, the number of unique TCR beta chains was around 80 million, of which 8.5 million to 11 million were shared. Produced via immunoSEQ multiplex PCR; TCRdb's table is partial and in-frame only. For V, J and clone size, that table is used; D and trimming come from the DNA. The data show some 150,000 clones, around nine tenths seen once. Trimming at V came to 3 bases and at J to 4 bases, leaving 2 bases not matched to a gene. This CDR3 comprises 14 residues. Germline V gene lookup returns CDR1 ENHRY and CDR2 SYGVKD. This TCR came from a woman in her thirties in good health and CMV-seronegative. The chain joins TRBV10-3 to TRBJ2-2; 7 nucleotides agree with TRBD1. Sequenced sample: PBMCs. This CDR3 is CAISDRGSTGELFF. CDR3 bases: TGTGCCATCAGTGACAGGGGGAGCACCGGGGAGCTGTTTTTT.